These 12 T cell receptor beta chains came from one sample sequenced in a study of T cell responses to AZD1222 COVID-19 vaccine (dated by TCRdb to the early 2020s). The library came from the immunoSEQ multiplex PCR assay. What TCRdb holds here is the immuneACCESS table cut down to in-frame rearrangements. Part of the clones is not present; checked against another copy, under half of the missing clones reflect an unresolved V gene, and the others are unexplained. The sample records roughly 80,000 clones, around 89% of which are singletons. Roughly 4.7% of the sample is held by the ten biggest clonotypes. The time point label of this sample denotes: baseline before first vaccination. Explained via the paper, the treatment or condition label denotes: meningococcal conjugate vaccine given as trial control. The sample was peripheral blood, taken on day 0 of MenACWY control vaccination. These receptors were taken from an adult in good health.

The genes are TRBV6-2 or TRBV6-3 and TRBJ2-2; no clear D gene. V was pared by 6 bases and J by 5 bases, with 10 bases between. Looked up from germline, CDR1 is MNHEY and CDR2 is SVGEGT. The CDR3 contains 13 residues. CDR3: CASSALGTGELFF. DNA for the CDR3: TGTGCCAGCAGCGCCCTCGGGACCGGGGAGCTGTTTTTT.

This clone was seen more than once but under ten times. The chain employs TRBV7-9 and TRBJ1-1; the D gene is possibly TRBD1 (6 bases). The germline V gene has CDR1 SEHNR and CDR2 FQNEAQ (reference sequence). CDR3 length equals 15 residues. V lost 4 bases to trimming and J lost 0 bases, with 12 bases between them. The CDR3 reads CASSSPDSMNTEAFF. For the CDR3, the DNA is TGTGCCAGCAGCTCCCCGGACAGCATGAACACTGAAGCTTTCTTT.

The V gene is TRBV6-2 or TRBV6-3, the J gene TRBJ1-2; D gene uncertain. This CDR3 spans 13 amino acids. Trimming cost V 4 bases and J 4 bases, with 10 bases left between them. The germline gives CDR1 MNHEY, CDR2 SVGEGT. DNA for the CDR3: TGTGCCAGCAGTTCGGCCAGGTTCTATGGCTACACCTTC. Translating gives CASSSARFYGYTF.

CDR3 amino acids: CASSTGLPNTGELFF. The CDR3 DNA reads as TGTGCCAGCAGCACGGGACTACCTAACACCGGGGAGCTGTTTTTT. V is TRBV11-3 and J is TRBJ2-2, with 7 positions matching TRBD2. V was pared by 5 bases and J by 2 bases, with 5 bases of the junction left unmatched. Germline V gene data show CDR1 as SGHNT and CDR2 as YENEEA. The length of the CDR3 is 15 residues. Together with reference TRBV11-3 and TRBJ2-2, the CDR3 gives the full variable domain: EAGVVQSPRYKIIEKKQPVAFWCNPISGHNTLYWYLQNLGQGPELLIRYENEEAVDDSQLPKDRFSAERLKGVDSTLKIQPAELGDSAVYLCASSTGLPNTGELFFGEGSRLTVL.

A few counts support this clone. Other DNA sequences of this sample code for an identical CDR3. The V call is TRBV7-2, the J call TRBJ1-3; D is ambiguous. The V end lost 1 base, the J end lost 1 base, and 5 bases lay between the germline ends. The CDR3 runs to 14 residues. Germline-derived CDR1 and CDR2 are SGHTA and FQGNSA. The CDR3 DNA sequence: TGTGCCAGCAGCTTAGGGGGTTCTGGAAACACCATATATTTT. Protein sequence: CASSLGGSGNTIYF.

The J gene is TRBJ2-2, the V gene TRBV10-2; no clear D gene. The germline V and J ends were trimmed by 3 bases and 7 bases, with 9 bases remaining between them. Germline CDR1 is WSHSY and CDR2 is SAAADI. The CDR3 covers 13 residues. For the CDR3, the DNA is TGCGCCAGCAGTGACCCGGACCGCGGGGAGCTGTTTTTT. Translating gives CASSDPDRGELFF.

The chain recombines TRBV7-2 with TRBJ2-1, with no clear D. Trimming left V 9 bases short and J 5 bases short, with 17 bases between. The length of the CDR3 is 14 residues. From germline, CDR1 is SGHTA and CDR2 FQGNSA. The CDR3 loop reads CARGPAPEDNEQFF. As DNA, the CDR3 is TGTGCCAGGGGCCCAGCCCCTGAAGACAATGAGCAGTTCTTC.

This chain uses TRBV10-1 with TRBJ2-5; D might be TRBD1 (6 bases). CDR3 length: 14 residues. Germline V gene data show CDR1 as WNHNN and CDR2 as SYGVQD (reference sequence). Trimming took off 2 bases at V and 4 bases at J, with 11 bases between the two ends. The CDR3 is CASSEGGPGETQYF. In DNA, the CDR3 is TGCGCCAGCAGTGAGGGGGGCCCAGGAGAGACCCAGTACTTC.

The V call is TRBV5-1, the J call TRBJ1-4; no definite D call. Trimming cost V 1 base and J 8 bases, with 15 bases left between them. CDR1 and CDR2 from the germline V gene are SGHRS and YFSETQ. This CDR3 spans 15 amino acids. The DNA for the CDR3 is TGCGCCAGCAGCTTGACCCTCGCGAAATCCGAAAAACTGTTTTTT. This codes for CASSLTLAKSEKLFF.

This chain links TRBV6-5 with TRBJ1-2; TRBD1 might be the D (6 bases). V lost 2 bases and J lost 6, with 16 bases in between. The CDR3 is 15 amino acids. Germline-derived CDR1 and CDR2 are MNHEY and SVGAGI. The CDR3 loop reads CASSYGSGDLNGYTF. CDR3 nucleotide sequence: TGTGCCAGCAGTTACGGGTCAGGGGACTTAAATGGCTACACCTTC.

The chain combines TRBV5-8 with TRBJ2-1; TRBD2 agrees at 12 bases. The CDR3 loop spans 17 amino acids. V gave up 2 bases and J gave up 9 bases; unmatched junction bases: 12. Germline values: CDR1 SGHTS, CDR2 YDEGEE. The CDR3 DNA reads as TGTGCCAGCAGCTTCTGGACTAGCGGGATCGGCCAGGGTGAGCAGTTCTTC. Translation: CASSFWTSGIGQGEQFF.

In its sample, this clone was seen a few times. The sample contains more than one DNA sequence encoding this CDR3. V and J are TRBV2 and TRBJ1-1, with D unclear. Germline assignment: CDR1 SNHLY and CDR2 FYNNEI. V was clipped by 6 bases and J by 4 bases, with 3 bases between them. The CDR3 is 10 amino acids. The CDR3 coding sequence is TGTGCCAGCAGAGGCACTGAAGCTTTCTTT. Its protein is CASRGTEAFF. Supplemented by reference TRBV2 and TRBJ1-1, the full variable domain reads EPEVTQTPSHQVTQMGQEVILRCVPISNHLYFYWYRQILGQKVEFLVSFYNNEISEKSEIFDDQFSVERPDGSNFTLKIRSTKLEDSAMYFCASRGTEAFFGQGTRLTVV.